One sample yielded the 3 T cell receptor beta chains listed below, sequenced in a study of blood T cell repertoires in COVID-19. Using immunoSEQ multiplex PCR, the repertoire was profiled, and TCRdb retains in-frame clones only, with some absent. The repertoire holds 150,000 or so clones, with roughly 87% as singletons. What was sequenced was peripheral blood. These receptor sequences come from a human donor in a cohort sampled during active COVID-19.

V gene TRBV7-3 combines with J gene TRBJ2-3; D is possibly TRBD2 (6 bases). The germline V gene encodes CDR1 SGHTA and CDR2 FQGTGA. CDR3 size: 12 residues. The V and J ends lost 5 bases and 8 bases respectively, with 11 bases between them. CDR3 protein: CASSPMGGTQYF. The CDR3 coding sequence is TGTGCCAGCAGCCCAATGGGGGGTACGCAGTATTTT. Based on the CDR3 plus reference TRBV7-3 and TRBJ2-3, the full variable domain is GAGVSQTPSNKVTEKGKYVELRCDPISGHTALYWYRQSLGQGPEFLIYFQGTGAADDSGLPNDRFFAVRPEGSVSTLKIQRTERGDSAVYLCASSPMGGTQYFGPGTRLTVL.

CDR3 bases: TGTGCCAGCAGCGTAGTAAGGCCATCGTGGGAGGTGTACGAGCAGTACTTC. This encodes CASSVVRPSWEVYEQYF. V and J are TRBV9 and TRBJ2-7; a possible D gene is TRBD2 (6 bases). The V end lost 0 bases, the J end lost 4 bases, and 20 bases lay between the germline ends. CDR3 size: 17 residues. Per germline, CDR1 SGDLS and CDR2 YYNGEE. Full variable domain (missing parts from reference TRBV9 and TRBJ2-7): DSGVTQTPKHLITATGQRVTLRCSPRSGDLSVYWYQQSLDQGLQFLIQYYNGEERAKGNILERFSAQQFPDLHSELNLSSLELGDSALYFCASSVVRPSWEVYEQYFGPGTRLTVT.

This chain joins TRBV6-9 and TRBJ2-2; TRBD2 might be the D (8 bases). Trimming cost V 8 bases and J 4 bases, with 32 bases left between them. Germline CDR1 is MNHGY and CDR2 is SVAAGI. The CDR3 sequence is 20 residues long. The CDR3 loop is CASGLTGSVVNGGVTGELFF. CDR3 bases: TGTGCCAGCGGACTGACAGGGTCCGTCGTTAACGGGGGGGTCACCGGGGAGCTGTTTTTT.